This entry is about one T cell receptor (beta chain). CD45RO-negative, CCR7-positively selected cells formed the naive CD8 fraction, excluding terminally differentiated effector memory CD45RA+ cells. This sample was included in a study of shared clonotypes between healthy human individuals. The data were produced by immunoSEQ multiplex PCR, yet TCRdb's version contains in-frame clones alone and is incomplete. The sample holds some 1,900,000 clones, about 95% seen once. Trimming shortened V by 3 bases and J by 1 base, and 9 bases separated the two germline ends. This CDR3 is built from 14 residues. Germline CDR1 and CDR2: SEHNR and FQNEAQ (reference sequence).

Material for sequencing was naive CD8+ T cells sorted from blood. V and J are TRBV7-9 and TRBJ2-5; D is uncertain. The origin of this receptor is a young man in good health. CDR3 DNA sequence: TGTGCCAGCAGCTTCGGCGGAATCCAAGAGACCCAGTACTTC. Translated, it gives CASSFGGIQETQYF.